The 20 T cell receptor beta chains below come from one sample, sequenced in a study of shared clonotypes between healthy human individuals. TCRdb keeps only in-frame clones here, not all; method: immunoSEQ multiplex PCR. The data hold 1.5 million to 1.9 million clones, with nearly 99% observed a single time. Sequenced sample: naive CD4+ T cells sorted from blood. Subset of the sample: CD45RA+ positively selected. The receptors originated from a man aged 25 to 40 in good health.

CDR3 in DNA: TGTGCCTGGGGTTCAGACCCTCGCTACACTGAAGCTTTCTTT. Its translation: CAWGSDPRYTEAFF. The chain combines TRBV30 with TRBJ1-1; the D is unclear. The CDR3 sequence is 14 residues long. V shed 5 bases and J shed 3 bases, with 16 bases lying between them. Germline loops: CDR1 GTSNPN, CDR2 SVGIG (reference sequence).

This clone is a singleton in its sample. The identical CDR3 is also encoded by other nucleotide sequences in the sample. The rearrangement links TRBV10-3 to TRBJ2-1; D is unclear. Germline loops: CDR1 ENHRY, CDR2 SYGVKD. V was shortened by 2 bases and J by 9 bases, with 5 bases between the two germline ends. The CDR3 contains 11 residues. The CDR3 protein is CAISELTEQFF. In DNA, the CDR3 is TGTGCCATCAGTGAGCTAACTGAGCAGTTCTTC.

Note on this clone: The sample holds other DNA sequences that translate to the same CDR3. The chain uses TRBV5-1 and TRBJ2-1; 14 nucleotides align to TRBD2. Germline CDR1 is SGHRS and CDR2 is YFSETQ. This CDR3 is built from 16 residues. V shed 3 bases and J 2 bases; nucleotides not matched to a gene: 1. The CDR3 is CASSSGLAGAYNEQFF. In DNA, the CDR3 is TGCGCCAGCAGCTCGGGACTAGCGGGGGCCTACAATGAGCAGTTCTTC.

This sequence joins TRBV19 and TRBJ1-5; D is ambiguous. Germline-derived CDR1 and CDR2 are LNHDA and SQIVND (reference sequence). V lost 9 bases, J lost 2 bases, and 17 bases lay in between. CDR3 length equals 15 residues. The CDR3 sequence: CASWESLRGNQPQHF. For the CDR3, the DNA is TGTGCCAGCTGGGAGTCCCTAAGGGGCAATCAGCCCCAGCATTTT. The full variable domain, its missing parts supplied by reference TRBV19 and TRBJ1-5, is DGGITQSPKYLFRKEGQNVTLSCEQNLNHDAMYWYRQDPGQGLRLIYYSQIVNDFQKGDIAEGYSVSREKKESFPLTVTSAQKNPTAFYLCASWESLRGNQPQHFGDGTRLSIL.

A word on this clone: The same CDR3 is also encoded by other DNA sequences in this sample. The V gene is TRBV11-3, the J gene TRBJ2-2; TRBD2 aligns across 11 bases. The CDR3 covers 15 residues. J gave up 4 bases and V 6 bases, and 4 bases lay outside the gene matches. The V gene's germline CDR1 is SGHNT and CDR2 YENEEA. Written as DNA, the CDR3 is TGTGCCAGCAGTCCCCTAGCGGGGGGCACCGGGGAGCTGTTTTTT. Encoded protein: CASSPLAGGTGELFF.

The J gene is TRBJ2-1, the V gene TRBV5-1; 10 bases are a match to TRBD2. The CDR3 has 14 amino acids. V lost 4 bases, J lost 7 bases, and 5 bases stayed unmatched. Germline CDR1 is SGHRS and CDR2 is YFSETQ. CDR3 in DNA: TGCGCCAGCAGCGACGGACTAGCGGTTAATGAGCAGTTCTTC. It specifies CASSDGLAVNEQFF. Based on the CDR3 plus reference TRBV5-1 and TRBJ2-1, the full variable domain is KAGVTQTPRYLIKTRGQQVTLSCSPISGHRSVSWYQQTPGQGLQFLFEYFSETQRNKGNFPGRFSGRQFSNSRSEMNVSTLELGDSALYLCASSDGLAVNEQFFGPGTRLTVL.

This clone has just one count. The chain has TRBV5-1 and TRBJ1-5; D is uncertain. In germline, CDR1 is SGHRS, CDR2 YFSETQ. Between the trimmed V and J ends, which lost 4 bases and 1 base, there was a span of 12 bases. The CDR3 has 15 residues. CDR3 DNA: TGCGCCAGCAGCCCCCGCGGCGAGAGCAATCAGCCCCAGCATTTT. This translates into CASSPRGESNQPQHF.

The V call is TRBV7-9, the J call TRBJ2-7; TRBD1 might be the D (6 bases). There are 13 residues in the CDR3. In germline, CDR1 is SEHNR, CDR2 FQNEAQ (reference sequence). Trimming removed 5 bases from V and 6 bases from J, with 14 bases in between. In nucleotides, the CDR3 is TGTGCCAGCAGCCGAGGGACAATCAGCGAGCAGTACTTC. The encoded protein is CASSRGTISEQYF.

J is TRBJ2-7 and V is TRBV4-1; a weak D match, TRBD1 (6 bases). The germline CDR1 and CDR2 sequences are MGHRA and YSYEKL. The V and J ends lost 1 base and 3 bases respectively, with 13 bases between them. The CDR3 runs 15 residues. The chain's CDR3 is CASSQVAGAGYEQYF. Here the CDR3 DNA reads TGCGCCAGCAGCCAAGTCGCAGGGGCCGGCTACGAGCAGTACTTC.

The chain has TRBV5-4 and TRBJ1-4, with D perhaps matching TRBD1 (5 bases). Germline V CDR1 and CDR2: SGHNT, YYREEE (reference sequence). The CDR3 extends over 16 amino acids. The V end lost 2 bases, the J end lost 0 bases, and 11 bases lay between the germline ends. The CDR3 region has the DNA TGTGCCAGCAGCTTACGGGGGGGATCAACTAATGAAAAACTGTTTTTT. This codes for CASSLRGGSTNEKLFF.

The CDR3 region is CASSLAPGGRREQYF. Here the CDR3 DNA reads TGTGCCAGCAGCTTAGCGCCGGGCGGGAGGCGCGAGCAGTACTTC. The rearrangement links TRBV7-8 to TRBJ2-7; TRBD2 matches 8 bases. The junction had 7 bases not matched to a gene; V was cut back by 0 bases and J by 6 bases. This CDR3 region has 15 residues. Germline V CDR1 and CDR2: SGHVS, FQNEAQ. The whole variable domain, filled in from reference TRBV7-8 and TRBJ2-7, reads GAGVSQSPRYKVAKRGQDVALRCDPISGHVSLFWYQQALGQGPEFLTYFQNEAQLDKSGLPSDRFFAERPEGSVSTLKIQRTQQEDSAVYLCASSLAPGGRREQYFGPGTRLTVT.

This clone appeared a single time. The J gene is TRBJ2-5, the V gene TRBV5-1, with D perhaps TRBD2 (5 bases). Per germline, CDR1 SGHRS and CDR2 YFSETQ. CDR3 size: 14 residues. V was pared by 0 bases and J by 3 bases, with 9 bases between. The CDR3 region has the DNA TGCGCCAGCAGCTTGGGTTTCGGGGAAGAGACCCAGTACTTC. It is translated as CASSLGFGEETQYF.

The genes are TRBV5-1 and TRBJ2-7; TRBD2 matches 12 bases. Germline V gene sequence: CDR1 SGHRS, CDR2 YFSETQ. The CDR3 loop spans 16 amino acids. J lost 4 bases, V lost 1 base, and 6 bases had no gene match. The CDR3 loop reads CASSLRLAGVRYEQYF. CDR3 DNA sequence: TGCGCCAGCAGCTTGAGACTAGCGGGAGTACGATACGAGCAGTACTTC.

The table lists this clone with a count of one. This sequence joins TRBV6-1 and TRBJ2-7; the D gene is possibly TRBD2 (5 bases). Germline V gene data show CDR1 as MNHNS and CDR2 as SASEGT. The CDR3 totals 13 residues. The germline V and J ends were trimmed by 2 bases and 12 bases, with 17 bases remaining between them. The CDR3 DNA follows: TGTGCCAGCAGTGAAAGCGGACGGCAGTGGTGGTACTTC. Its translation: CASSESGRQWWYF.

V usage is TRBV11-3 and J usage is TRBJ1-1, with D possibly being TRBD1 (6 bases). The V gene lost 0 bases and the J gene lost 11 bases, with 10 bases spanning the gap. This CDR3 has 12 residues. CDR1 is SGHNT and CDR2 is YENEEA in the germline V gene. Here the CDR3 DNA reads TGTGCCAGCAGCTTAGACGGGCAGGGGGCTTTCTTT. Translating it yields CASSLDGQGAFF. Together with reference TRBV11-3 and TRBJ1-1, the CDR3 gives the full variable domain: EAGVVQSPRYKIIEKKQPVAFWCNPISGHNTLYWYLQNLGQGPELLIRYENEEAVDDSQLPKDRFSAERLKGVDSTLKIQPAELGDSAVYLCASSLDGQGAFFGQGTRLTVV.

The chain couples TRBV9 to TRBJ1-4; a possible D gene is TRBD1 (6 bases). From germline, CDR1 is SGDLS and CDR2 YYNGEE. This CDR3 has 14 amino acids. Trimming cost V 3 bases and J 4 bases, with 10 bases left between them. CDR3 in amino acids: CASSADSFNEKLFF. For the CDR3, the DNA is TGTGCCAGCAGCGCGGACAGCTTTAATGAAAAACTGTTTTTT.

The chain links TRBV5-1 to TRBJ1-3; a weak D match, TRBD1 (5 bases). CDR1 is SGHRS and CDR2 is YFSETQ in the germline V gene. Deletions cut 4 bases from V and 2 bases from J, with 13 bases between. The length of the CDR3 is 15 residues. The CDR3 reads CASSPGGVAGNTIYF. CDR3 in DNA: TGCGCCAGCAGCCCCGGGGGGGTGGCTGGAAACACCATATATTTT.

The chain joins TRBV10-3 to TRBJ2-1; D perhaps matches TRBD2 (5 bases). The germline V and J ends were trimmed by 3 bases and 5 bases, with 14 bases remaining between them. CDR3 length: 15 residues. Germline loops: CDR1 ENHRY, CDR2 SYGVKD. This CDR3 is CAISEGLLVDNEQFF. The CDR3 DNA reads as TGTGCCATCAGTGAAGGGCTACTAGTGGACAATGAGCAGTTCTTC.

The rearrangement links TRBV19 to TRBJ1-1; TRBD1 matches at 8 bases. The J segment lost 6 bases and the V segment lost 8 bases, leaving 11 bases of the junction unmatched. CDR3 length: 14 residues. Germline V gene sequence: CDR1 LNHDA, CDR2 SQIVND (reference sequence). The CDR3 sequence: CASSYFQGAAEAFF. CDR3 DNA: TGTGCCAGTTCCTATTTCCAGGGGGCCGCTGAAGCTTTCTTT. Full variable domain (remainder filled in from reference TRBV19 and TRBJ1-1): DGGITQSPKYLFRKEGQNVTLSCEQNLNHDAMYWYRQDPGQGLRLIYYSQIVNDFQKGDIAEGYSVSREKKESFPLTVTSAQKNPTAFYLCASSYFQGAAEAFFGQGTRLTVV.

The chain uses TRBV15 and TRBJ1-5; TRBD1 might be the D (6 bases). Germline values: CDR1 LNHNV, CDR2 YYDKDF (reference sequence). CDR3 length: 14 residues. Trimming removed 3 bases at V and 3 bases at J, with 9 bases between. CDR3 loop: CATSRGHPNQPQHF. The DNA for the CDR3 is TGTGCCACCAGCAGGGGACACCCCAATCAGCCCCAGCATTTT.